These 30 T cell receptor beta chains came from one sample sequenced in a study of blood T cells in healthy people across ages. Through a sample-barcoded 5' primer and a J-beta primer mix, a second PCR was run for about 7 to 12 cycles. TCRdb used MiXCR to reprocess the 5' RACE reads, holding one entry per CDR3 protein. The sample contains roughly 900,000 distinct CDR3 sequences, about 30% of which appear only once. The sequenced material came from blood. The receptors stem from a woman older than 75 in good health.

This chain joins TRBV27 and TRBJ2-7; 9 bases align to TRBD1. Germline V gene data show CDR1 as MNHEY and CDR2 as SMNVEV (reference sequence). Unmatched junction bases numbered 7, after V lost 5 bases and J lost 2 bases. The CDR3 extends over 15 amino acids. In DNA, the CDR3 is TGTGCCAGCAGTCCCCTGGGGACAGGGCCCTACGAGCAGTACTTC. Amino acids: CASSPLGTGPYEQYF.

This clonotype was detected ten times or more. The chain recombines TRBV7-2 with TRBJ2-7; 8 bases match TRBD2. V lost 3 bases and J lost 3; bases outside the gene matches: 7. Looked up from germline, CDR1 is SGHTA and CDR2 is FQGNSA. This CDR3 has 15 residues. The DNA of the CDR3 is TGTGCCAGCAGCTTCCAGCGGGGGACCCACTACGAGCAGTACTTC. Protein: CASSFQRGTHYEQYF.

This clonotype was counted at least ten times. This CDR3 reads CASSPWLAGNNEQFF. CDR3 bases: TGTGCCAGCAGCCCTTGGCTAGCGGGGAACAATGAGCAGTTCTTC. The chain employs TRBV7-8 and TRBJ2-1, with 9 bases fitting TRBD2. Germline loops: CDR1 SGHVS, CDR2 FQNEAQ. Unmatched junction bases numbered 7, after V lost 5 bases and J lost 5 bases. CDR3 size: 15 residues.

The table lists this clonotype with many counts. In DNA, the CDR3 is TGTGCCAGCAACGAGGGGCGTAGGGAAAAACTGTTTTTT. It specifies CASNEGRREKLFF. The rearrangement links TRBV7-9 to TRBJ1-4, with TRBD1 as a possible D gene (5 bases). This CDR3 has 13 residues. CDR1 is SEHNR and CDR2 is FQNEAQ in the germline V gene (reference sequence). V was clipped by 7 bases and J by 8 bases, with 14 bases between them.

This clonotype was counted many times. The CDR3 nucleotides read TGTGCCAGCAGTTATGGGGGGTTGGGGCCAGAGACCCAGTACTTC. As protein: CASSYGGLGPETQYF. The chain employs TRBV6-5 and TRBJ2-5, with a weak D call TRBD2 (6 bases). The CDR3 contains 15 residues. Looked up from germline, CDR1 is MNHEY and CDR2 is SVGAGI. V was trimmed by 3 bases and J by 4 bases, leaving 15 bases between them.

The chain joins TRBV4-3 to TRBJ2-1; the D gene is possibly TRBD2 (5 bases). The CDR3 runs to 14 residues. Trimming removed 0 bases at V and 6 bases at J, with 9 bases between. The germline V gene encodes CDR1 LGHNA and CDR2 YSLEER. The CDR3 region is CASSQDTSRNEQFF. CDR3 sequence (DNA): TGCGCCAGCAGCCAAGATACTAGTCGCAATGAGCAGTTCTTC.

The chain recombines TRBV21-1 with TRBJ1-5. TRBV21-1 is recorded as a pseudogene. The CDR3 contains 16 residues. The CDR3 here is CASSFPAYGFNQPQHF. The CDR3 DNA reads as TGTGCCAGCAGCTTCCCCGCTTATGGGTTCAATCAGCCCCAGCATTTT.

The chain uses TRBV11-2 and TRBJ2-1, with 8 nucleotides matching TRBD2. The germline V gene has CDR1 SGHAT and CDR2 FQNNGV. V lost 7 bases to trimming and J lost 3 bases; unmatched junction nucleotides: 8. This CDR3 has 15 amino acids. The CDR3 sequence is CASTPAGAHYNEQFF. The CDR3 DNA reads TGTGCCAGCACCCCAGCGGGGGCGCACTACAATGAGCAGTTCTTC.

The table lists this clonotype with many counts. The chain links TRBV7-2 to TRBJ2-1; a possible D gene is TRBD1 (6 bases). Per germline, CDR1 SGHTA and CDR2 FQGNSA. V lost 5 bases and J lost 6, with 14 bases in between. The CDR3 extends over 14 amino acids. CDR3 DNA sequence: TGTGCCAGCAGCCCTACAGGGCTCGGCAATGAGCAGTTCTTC. As protein: CASSPTGLGNEQFF.

This clonotype was found a few times. This chain connects TRBV18 to TRBJ2-3; D is tentatively TRBD1 or TRBD2 (7 bases each). Per germline, CDR1 KGHSH and CDR2 LQKENI. This CDR3 is built from 15 residues. V gave up 0 bases and J gave up 5 bases, with 12 bases separating them. CDR3 nucleotide sequence: TGTGCCAGCTCACCACCGTCCAGGGGGGGAGATACGCAGTATTTT. Its translation: CASSPPSRGGDTQYF. The complete variable domain, with remaining parts taken from reference TRBV18 and TRBJ2-3, reads NAGVMQNPRHLVRRRGQEARLRCSPMKGHSHVYWYRQLPEEGLKFMVYLQKENIIDESGMPKERFSAEFPKEGPSILRIQQVVRGDSAAYFCASSPPSRGGDTQYFGPGTRLTVL.

This clonotype has only a few counts. An end of the junction does not agree with germline; a read error may underlie this. The chain uses TRBV12-3 or TRBV12-4 and TRBJ2-3; tentative D call: TRBD2 (5 bases). The CDR3 has 14 residues. The CDR3 DNA is TGTGCCAGCAGCCTCGGGGTGAGGTCAAATACGCAGTATTTC. Its translation: CASSLGVRSNTQYF.

This chain uses TRBV5-4 with TRBJ2-1; 7 bases map to TRBD2. CDR3 length equals 16 residues. Germline CDR1 reads SGHNT; CDR2 reads YYREEE (reference sequence). This CDR3 reads CEMKAGVLSSYNEQFF. Written as DNA, the CDR3 is TGTGAGATGAAGGCGGGGGTACTTAGCTCCTACAATGAGCAGTTCTTC.

There are many counts of this clonotype. The chain joins TRBV2 to TRBJ2-7; 8 bases are a match to TRBD1. CDR3 length equals 16 residues. V trimming: 6 bases; J trimming: 3 bases; junction bases outside the gene matches: 13. Germline values: CDR1 SNHLY, CDR2 FYNNEI. CDR3 region: CASRSLSGTGFYEQYF. The CDR3 DNA follows: TGTGCCAGCAGGTCTCTCTCCGGGACAGGCTTCTACGAGCAGTACTTC. The full variable domain, completed using reference TRBV2 and TRBJ2-7, is EPEVTQTPSHQVTQMGQEVILRCVPISNHLYFYWYRQILGQKVEFLVSFYNNEISEKSEIFDDQFSVERPDGSNFTLKIRSTKLEDSAMYFCASRSLSGTGFYEQYFGPGTRLTVT.

This clonotype showed up just a few times. The chain joins TRBV6-1 to TRBJ2-3, with 8 bases aligning to TRBD2. CDR1 is MNHNS, CDR2 SASEGT, per germline. The CDR3 has 18 residues. Unmatched junction bases numbered 11, after V lost 0 bases and J lost 3 bases. CDR3 sequence (DNA): TGTGCCAGCAGTGAAGCGGGAGGCAGAAGCGGGGGTACAGATACGCAGTATTTT. This translates into CASSEAGGRSGGTDTQYF.

This clonotype was counted only a few times. A much larger clonotype is one base distant, so this may be a read error. The rearrangement uses TRBV9 and TRBJ2-6; TRBD1 might be the D (5 bases). The V gene's germline CDR1 is SGDLS and CDR2 YYNGEE. The CDR3 runs to 16 residues. The CDR3 DNA is TGTGCCAGCAGCGTAGCGGCGTACTCTGGGGCCAACGTCCGGACTTTC. As protein: CASSVAAYSGANVRTF.

This clonotype was observed many times. V and J are TRBV14 and TRBJ2-1; D may be TRBD2 (5 bases). The CDR3 is made up of 15 amino acids. V was trimmed by 4 bases and J by 10 bases, leaving 20 bases between them. Germline V lookup: CDR1 SGHDN, CDR2 FVKESK. CDR3 DNA: TGTGCCAGCAGCCCAATCGGACCCAGCGGTGGGGAGCAGTTCTTC. Its translation: CASSPIGPSGGEQFF.

As to this clonotype: This sequence may be a read error, since a much larger clone differs from it by one base. The chain couples TRBV3-1 to TRBJ1-2, with TRBD1 as a possible D gene (5 bases). The CDR3 runs to 14 residues. Germline V gene data show CDR1 as LGHDT and CDR2 as YNNKEL (reference sequence). With 6 bases removed from V and 2 bases from J, the gap between germline ends came to 13 bases. As DNA, the CDR3 is TGTGCCAGCAGGGGACGGGGAGTGAACTATGGCTACACCTTC. This codes for CASRGRGVNYGYTF.

The gene calls are TRBV7-2 and TRBJ1-2; D not certain. Trimming stripped 3 bases from V and 6 bases from J, with 11 bases between. The germline V gene has CDR1 SGHTA and CDR2 FQGNSA. The CDR3 loop spans 13 amino acids. CDR3 amino acids: CASSFAVWDGYTF. The CDR3 DNA reads TGTGCCAGCAGCTTTGCGGTTTGGGATGGCTACACCTTC.

About this clonotype: At one end, the junction sequence differs from germline, possibly due to a read error. CDR3 nucleotides: TGTGCCGGCAGCTTAGGAGGGGGGGTCCGGGAGACCCAGTACTTC. Its translation is CAGSLGGGVRETQYF. This chain uses TRBV7-2 with TRBJ2-5; D may be TRBD2 (7 bases). The germline V gene has CDR1 SGHTA and CDR2 FQGNSA. The CDR3 has 15 residues.

In this sample, this clonotype turned up many times. The chain employs TRBV7-2 and TRBJ2-5, with 16 bases that match TRBD2. The CDR3 has 20 residues. Trimming removed 5 bases from V and 5 bases from J; junction bases left unmatched: 17. Looked up from germline, CDR1 is SGHTA and CDR2 is FQGNSA. The CDR3 DNA sequence: TGTGCCAGCAGCCCCCGCCCTCCGGGACTAGCGGGGGGGAGTCGGGAGACCCAGTACTTC. As protein: CASSPRPPGLAGGSRETQYF. Full variable domain (remainder filled in from reference TRBV7-2 and TRBJ2-5): GAGVSQSPSNKVTEKGKDVELRCDPISGHTALYWYRQSLGQGLEFLIYFQGNSAPDKSGLPSDRFSAERTGGSVSTLTIQRTQQEDSAVYLCASSPRPPGLAGGSRETQYFGPGTRLLVL.

Note on this clonotype: A much larger clone differs by one base, so this may be a read error. The rearrangement links TRBV18 to TRBJ2-1, with 8 bases aligning to TRBD2. Germline V CDR1 and CDR2: KGHSH, LQKENI. The V and J ends lost 3 bases and 6 bases, in that order; junction bases with no gene match: 7. The CDR3 spans 15 residues. In DNA form, the CDR3 reads TGTGCCAGCTCACCCCGGCGGGGGGCGAGCAATGAGCAGTTCTTC. This translates into CASSPRRGASNEQFF. The full variable domain, with the rest looked up from reference TRBV18 and TRBJ2-1, is NAGVMQNPRHLVRRRGQEARLRCSPMKGHSHVYWYRQLPEEGLKFMVYLQKENIIDESGMPKERFSAEFPKEGPSILRIQQVVRGDSAAYFCASSPRRGASNEQFFGPGTRLTVL.

CDR3 coding DNA: TGCAGTGCTAGTCCTTCTAGCGGGAGGGCCGGTTCTCATGAGCAGTTCTTC. Its protein is CSASPSSGRAGSHEQFF. This chain joins TRBV20-1 and TRBJ2-1, with 12 bases that match TRBD2. With 3 bases clipped from V and 8 bases from J, the junction kept 14 bases outside the gene matches. CDR1 is DFQATT and CDR2 is SNEGSKA in the germline V gene (reference sequence). CDR3 length: 17 amino acids.

The chain joins TRBV12-3 or TRBV12-4 to TRBJ1-2, with a possible D match to TRBD1 (5 bases). Between the trimmed V and J ends, which lost 7 bases and 2 bases, there was a span of 14 bases. The CDR3 covers 14 residues. Here the CDR3 reads CASNLLGANYGYTF. CDR3 coding DNA: TGTGCCAGCAACCTACTTGGGGCCAACTATGGCTACACCTTC.

The rearrangement links TRBV7-9 to TRBJ2-5; TRBD2 agrees at 9 bases. J was trimmed by 11 bases and V by 1 base; bases with no gene match: 5. CDR1 SEHNR and CDR2 FQNEAQ come from the germline V gene (reference sequence). CDR3 length: 13 amino acids. CDR3 sequence (DNA): TGTGCCAGCAGCTTAGGCGGGGGGGTTGAGCAGTACTTC. It specifies CASSLGGGVEQYF. Based on the CDR3 plus reference TRBV7-9 and TRBJ2-5, the full variable domain is DTGVSQNPRHKITKRGQNVTFRCDPISEHNRLYWYRQTLGQGPEFLTYFQNEAQLEKSRLLSDRFSAERPKGSFSTLEIQRTEQGDSAMYLCASSLGGGVEQYFGPGTRLLVL.

There are many counts of this clonotype. The rearrangement links TRBV12-3 or TRBV12-4 to TRBJ2-5, with 9 bases aligning to TRBD1. V trimming: 5 bases; J trimming: 5 bases; junction bases outside the gene matches: 9. The CDR3 sequence is 15 residues long. CDR3 in amino acids: CASSLGQGTRETQYF. The DNA of the CDR3 is TGTGCCAGCAGTCTGGGACAGGGTACGCGGGAGACCCAGTACTTC.

V and J are TRBV6-5 and TRBJ2-3; 8 bases line up with TRBD2. After removal of 6 bases from V and 3 bases from J, the junction contained 2 bases not matched to a gene. The CDR3 has 13 residues. Looked up from germline, CDR1 is MNHEY and CDR2 is SVGAGI. CDR3 bases: TGTGCCAGCAGGGGACTAGTAACAGATACGCAGTATTTT. This translates into CASRGLVTDTQYF.

This clonotype was counted at least ten times. J is TRBJ1-2 and V is TRBV4-3; TRBD1 is a possible D gene (6 bases). Trimming left V 0 bases short and J 4 bases short, with 12 bases between. The CDR3 spans 15 residues. Germline assignment: CDR1 LGHNA and CDR2 YSLEER. The chain's CDR3 is CASSQDRTAIYGYTF. In nucleotides, the CDR3 is TGCGCCAGCAGCCAAGATCGGACAGCGATCTATGGCTACACCTTC.

There are a few counts of this clonotype. A much bigger clone sits one base away, suggesting this may be a read error. The V gene is TRBV20-1, the J gene TRBJ1-2; D remains ambiguous. Germline assignment: CDR1 DFQATT and CDR2 SNEGSKA (reference sequence). Trimming cost V 5 bases and J 6 bases, with 7 bases left between them. This CDR3 contains 10 residues. CDR3 protein: CSAPNHGYTF. CDR3 in DNA: TGCAGTGCTCCCAACCATGGCTACACCTTC.

This clonotype turned up a few times. The chain combines TRBV20-1 with TRBJ1-1; possible D gene TRBD1, 6 bases. The CDR3 consists of 12 residues. Germline V gene sequence: CDR1 DFQATT, CDR2 SNEGSKA (reference sequence). V was clipped by 7 bases and J by 5 bases, with 14 bases between them. The CDR3 coding sequence is TGCAGTGGGGGGCCTTCCGGTACTGAAGCTTTCTTT. Translating it yields CSGGPSGTEAFF.

This clonotype appeared many times. The rearrangement uses TRBV12-3 or TRBV12-4 and TRBJ1-5; the D gene is possibly TRBD1 (6 bases). The CDR3 contains 14 residues. Trimming stripped 3 bases from V and 4 bases from J, with 10 bases between. The CDR3 DNA is TGTGCCAGCAGTTTCTCCGGGACAAATCAGCCCCAGCATTTT. It encodes CASSFSGTNQPQHF.